This T cell receptor (beta chain) was identified in a study of lymphopenia after photon versus proton radiotherapy. About this clone: As yet, its antigen is unknown.

Study-level results: Post-nadir diversity loss with photons came from oligoclonal expansion, particularly CD8+ Temra cells. Photon-treated patients lost naive T cells and TCR diversity; proton-treated stayed stable. Survival link was tested only in deceased patients; proton benefit remains a possibility.

The CDR3 has 14 amino acids. The germline V gene encodes CDR1 KGHSY and CDR2 FQNENV. Between the trimmed V and J ends, which lost 2 bases and 3 bases, there was a span of 11 bases. Repertoires were generated with immunoSEQ multiplex PCR, while TCRdb's copy carries only in-frame clones and drops some. The sample lists 53,000 or so clones, around 83% seen once, with around 30% in the top ten. The TCR was taken from a man aged 50 to 60 with gastric cancer. Sequences were derived from peripheral blood, sampled from a patient treated with photon-based radiotherapy. The chain carries TRBV16 and TRBJ2-7; a possible D gene is TRBD1 (6 bases). This CDR3 is CASSQEFRGYEQYF. CDR3 DNA sequence: TGTGCCAGCAGCCAAGAGTTCAGGGGCTACGAGCAGTACTTC.